Listed here are 6 T cell receptor beta chains from one sample, sequenced in a study of blood T cell repertoires in COVID-19. Clones were read by immunoSEQ multiplex PCR, and TCRdb kept only the in-frame ones, dropping some. The sample holds about 400,000 clones, about 88% seen once. Sample: peripheral blood. These receptors came from a human donor in a cohort sampled during active COVID-19.

The V call is TRBV9, the J call TRBJ2-5, with TRBD2 identical over 13 bases. Germline V lookup: CDR1 SGDLS, CDR2 YYNGEE. The CDR3 contains 17 residues. V gave up 3 bases and J gave up 5 bases; unmatched junction bases: 10. As DNA, the CDR3 is TGTGCCAGCAGCGGAAATACCGGGACTAGCGGGGCTGAGACCCAGTACTTC. Protein sequence: CASSGNTGTSGAETQYF.

The chain uses TRBV29-1 and TRBJ2-2, with TRBD1 as a possible D gene (6 bases). Germline assignment: CDR1 SQVTM and CDR2 ANQGSEA. This CDR3 is 15 amino acids long. The V gene lost 2 bases and the J gene lost 5 bases, with 15 bases spanning the gap. CDR3 residues: CSVERRQGLTGELFF. CDR3 coding DNA: TGCAGCGTTGAACGGCGGCAGGGGTTAACCGGGGAGCTGTTTTTT.

The chain employs TRBV5-1 and TRBJ2-2; TRBD2 agrees at 9 bases. Germline loops: CDR1 SGHRS, CDR2 YFSETQ. Trimming removed 1 base from V and 7 bases from J; junction bases left unmatched: 11. The CDR3 spans 17 residues. CDR3 coding DNA: TGCGCCAGCAGCTTGTTGGGCGGGAGGGCCGTTGGCGGGGAGCTGTTTTTT. The encoded protein is CASSLLGGRAVGGELFF.

The gene calls are TRBV4-2 and TRBJ2-2; TRBD2 agrees at 8 bases. The ends lost 0 bases at V and 5 bases at J; junction bases unmatched: 8. The germline CDR1 and CDR2 sequences are LGHNA and YNFKEQ. There are 17 residues in the CDR3. CDR3 region: CASSQDRSGGETGELFF. DNA for the CDR3: TGTGCCAGCAGCCAAGATCGGAGCGGGGGCGAGACCGGGGAGCTGTTTTTT.

This chain connects TRBV30 to TRBJ2-1, with TRBD1 as a possible D gene (6 bases). This CDR3 has 15 amino acids. V lost 1 base to trimming and J lost 8 bases, with 18 bases between them. CDR1 GTSNPN and CDR2 SVGIG come from the germline V gene (reference sequence). CDR3 sequence (DNA): TGTGCCTGGAGTGCAGGGACAAGGGGTCCGTATGAGCAGTTCTTC. Translated, it gives CAWSAGTRGPYEQFF.

The rearrangement uses TRBV6-6 and TRBJ1-6; 7 bases match TRBD1. Germline loops: CDR1 MNHNY, CDR2 SVGAGI (reference sequence). Trimming took 2 bases from V and 5 from J; bases not matched to a gene: 6. The CDR3 consists of 16 residues. CDR3 nucleotides: TGTGCCAGCAGTTACGGTTCCAGGGGGAATAATTCACCCCTCCACTTT. This translates into CASSYGSRGNNSPLHF.